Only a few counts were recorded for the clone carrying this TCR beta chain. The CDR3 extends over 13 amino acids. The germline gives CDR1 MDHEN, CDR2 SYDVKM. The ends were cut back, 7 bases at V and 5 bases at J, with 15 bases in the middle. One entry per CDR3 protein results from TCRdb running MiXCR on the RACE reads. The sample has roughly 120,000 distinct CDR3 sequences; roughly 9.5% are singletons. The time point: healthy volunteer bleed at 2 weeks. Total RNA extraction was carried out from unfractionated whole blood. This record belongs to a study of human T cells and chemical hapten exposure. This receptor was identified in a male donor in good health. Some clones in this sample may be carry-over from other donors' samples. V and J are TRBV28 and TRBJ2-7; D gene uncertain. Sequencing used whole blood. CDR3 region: CASTISRDDEQYF. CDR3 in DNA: TGTGCCAGCACCATCAGTAGGGATGACGAGCAGTACTTC.